The 13 T cell receptor beta chains reported below all come from one sample, sequenced in a study of shared clonotypes between healthy human individuals. The protocol was immunoSEQ multiplex PCR, while the TCRdb copy is restricted to in-frame clones and leaves out a portion. The table lists 2 million to 3 million clones, roughly 93% of them singletons. Sequencing was carried out using naive CD4+ T cells from PBMCs. Subset described: CD45RA+ positively selected. Receptor source: a man aged 18 to 29 in good health. Some clones in this sample may be carry-over from other donors' samples.

The chain is built from TRBV27 and TRBJ2-7; either TRBD1 or TRBD2 may supply D (5 bases each). V lost 0 bases to trimming and J lost 2 bases, with 11 bases between them. From germline, CDR1 is MNHEY and CDR2 SMNVEV (reference sequence). CDR3 length: 15 residues. The CDR3 DNA reads as TGTGCCAGCAGTTTATCTTGGGACCTAACCTACGAGCAGTACTTC. Translating gives CASSLSWDLTYEQYF.

Details on this clone: Other DNA variants within this sample encode the same CDR3. The chain combines TRBV5-1 with TRBJ2-2, with D perhaps being TRBD1 or TRBD2 (5 bases each). This CDR3 comprises 15 residues. Germline V lookup: CDR1 SGHRS, CDR2 YFSETQ. Trimming took off 4 bases at V and 0 bases at J, with 10 bases between the two ends. Here the CDR3 DNA reads TGCGCCAGCAGCAGGGACGGATCGAACACCGGGGAGCTGTTTTTT. Its translation is CASSRDGSNTGELFF.

The rearrangement uses TRBV18 and TRBJ1-5; 9 bases match TRBD1. This CDR3 is built from 17 residues. V gave up 3 bases and J gave up 1 base; unmatched junction bases: 7. Germline loops: CDR1 KGHSH, CDR2 LQKENI. DNA for the CDR3: TGTGCCAGCTCACCCTCTACAGGGGGCACGAGCAATCAGCCCCAGCATTTT. Protein: CASSPSTGGTSNQPQHF.

The chain links TRBV30 to TRBJ1-1; D gene uncertain. V lost 4 bases to trimming and J lost 2 bases, with 14 bases between them. The CDR3 runs to 14 residues. The germline V gene encodes CDR1 GTSNPN and CDR2 SVGIG (reference sequence). In DNA form, the CDR3 reads TGTGCCTGGACCTCCGCGGGGTTAAACACTGAAGCTTTCTTT. Protein: CAWTSAGLNTEAFF.

This chain uses TRBV9 with TRBJ1-1; D ambiguous. CDR3 length: 15 amino acids. Between the trimmed V and J ends, which lost 2 bases and 0 bases, there was a span of 11 bases. Per the germline V gene, CDR1 is SGDLS and CDR2 is YYNGEE. This CDR3 is CASSVRSALNTEAFF. In DNA form, the CDR3 reads TGTGCCAGCAGCGTTCGCAGTGCCCTGAACACTGAAGCTTTCTTT.

The chain is built from TRBV5-1 and TRBJ2-5; TRBD1 is a possible D gene (6 bases). The V and J ends lost 1 base and 1 base respectively, with 8 bases between them. The germline V gene has CDR1 SGHRS and CDR2 YFSETQ. The CDR3 loop spans 14 amino acids. The CDR3 spells CASSLRGTQETQYF. CDR3 coding DNA: TGCGCCAGCAGCTTGAGGGGGACCCAAGAGACCCAGTACTTC. Complete variable domain (other parts from reference TRBV5-1 and TRBJ2-5): KAGVTQTPRYLIKTRGQQVTLSCSPISGHRSVSWYQQTPGQGLQFLFEYFSETQRNKGNFPGRFSGRQFSNSRSEMNVSTLELGDSALYLCASSLRGTQETQYFGPGTRLLVL.

This chain links TRBV7-8 with TRBJ2-4, with D uncertain. From germline, CDR1 is SGHVS and CDR2 FQNEAQ. The CDR3 length is 15 residues. Trimming cost V 5 bases and J 0 bases, with 11 bases left between them. CDR3 amino acids: CASSPRWLAKNIQYF. DNA of the CDR3: TGTGCCAGCAGCCCGCGGTGGTTAGCCAAAAACATTCAGTACTTC.

This clone was detected only once. This sequence joins TRBV11-3 and TRBJ2-3; 11 nucleotides match TRBD2. With V trimmed by 3 bases and J by 3 bases, 5 bases remained unmatched. The CDR3 has 16 residues. Per the germline V gene, CDR1 is SGHNT and CDR2 is YENEEA. CDR3 amino acids: CASSFSGRAGTDTQYF. DNA for the CDR3: TGTGCCAGCAGCTTTAGCGGGAGGGCCGGGACAGATACGCAGTATTTT. The variable domain in full, with the rest retrieved from reference TRBV11-3 and TRBJ2-3, is EAGVVQSPRYKIIEKKQPVAFWCNPISGHNTLYWYLQNLGQGPELLIRYENEEAVDDSQLPKDRFSAERLKGVDSTLKIQPAELGDSAVYLCASSFSGRAGTDTQYFGPGTRLTVL.

This chain connects TRBV5-1 to TRBJ2-2; TRBD1 might be the D (6 bases). From germline, CDR1 is SGHRS and CDR2 YFSETQ. The CDR3 spans 15 residues. Trimming cost V 2 bases and J 7 bases, with 15 bases left between them. The CDR3 spells CASSFAGARVGELFF. CDR3 nucleotides: TGCGCCAGCAGCTTCGCAGGGGCCCGCGTCGGGGAGCTGTTTTTT.

J is TRBJ1-1 and V is TRBV28, with TRBD1 matching 11 bases. This CDR3 comprises 15 residues. J was trimmed by 4 bases and V by 7 bases; bases with no gene match: 8. CDR1 is MDHEN, CDR2 SYDVKM, per germline. Here the CDR3 reads CASKGQGATGTEAFF. In DNA form, the CDR3 reads TGTGCCAGCAAAGGACAGGGGGCCACTGGCACTGAAGCTTTCTTT.

Notes on this clone: This sample includes further DNA sequences coding for the same CDR3. V and J are TRBV11-2 and TRBJ1-5; no reliable D call. V dropped 3 bases and J dropped 5 bases, with 8 bases sitting between them. The CDR3 runs to 13 residues. Germline lookup yields CDR1 SGHAT and CDR2 FQNNGV. In nucleotides, the CDR3 is TGTGCCAGCAGCTTCGGACGCGATCAGCCCCAGCATTTT. It is translated as CASSFGRDQPQHF.

Worth noting for this clone: This CDR3 is also generated by other DNA sequences in the sample. The rearrangement joins TRBV9 to TRBJ1-2, with a weak D call TRBD1 (6 bases). The CDR3 consists of 13 residues. CDR1 is SGDLS and CDR2 is YYNGEE in the germline V gene. V dropped 2 bases and J dropped 2 bases, with 7 bases sitting between them. The CDR3 is CASSVTGNYGYTF. The CDR3 coding sequence is TGTGCCAGCAGCGTCACAGGGAACTATGGCTACACCTTC.

This rearrangement joins TRBV28 to TRBJ1-1; TRBD1 agrees at 11 bases. With V trimmed by 6 bases and J by 6 bases, 6 bases remained unmatched. CDR3 length equals 14 residues. Germline V lookup: CDR1 MDHEN, CDR2 SYDVKM. CDR3 sequence: CASRRDRGVAEAFF. The CDR3 nucleotides are TGTGCCAGCAGACGGGACAGGGGGGTCGCTGAAGCTTTCTTT.